A selection of T cell receptor beta chains follows, all from one sample in a study of T cell changes during pregnancy in multiple sclerosis. This table comes from immunoSEQ multiplex PCR, and its TCRdb copy is limited to in-frame clones, with some not included. The sample consists of approximately 85,000 clones, roughly nine tenths of them appearing once. The material was peripheral blood, obtained in the first trimester of pregnancy. Receptors originate from a female donor with multiple sclerosis, enrolled in a pregnancy study. CDR3s include the opening cysteine and the closing phenylalanine or tryptophan. Fields, in order: D gene, clone size, J gene, V gene, CDR3 protein, CDR3 DNA. A D gene is named only where the DNA matches it firmly. The size entry is marked missing in some rows and otherwise reads once, few, many or a size class.

>TRBD1|few|TRBJ1-2|TRBV2
CASSETDREYGYTF
TGTGCCAGCAGTGAAACGGACAGGGAATATGGCTACACCTTC
>TRBD1|NA|TRBJ1-1|TRBV7-3
CASSLRQGNTEAFF
TGTGCCAGCAGCTTACGACAGGGGAACACTGAAGCTTTCTTT
>NA|NA|TRBJ2-7|TRBV30
CAWQTASYEQYF
TGTGCCTGGCAGACTGCCTCCTACGAGCAGTACTTC
>NA|NA|TRBJ1-4|TRBV4-3
CASSQGGEAEDEKLFF
TGCGCCAGCAGCCAAGGGGGGGAGGCCGAGGATGAAAAACTGTTTTTT
>NA|NA|TRBJ2-3|TRBV28
CASSFLGEAYSTDTQYF
TGTGCCAGCAGTTTTTTAGGGGAAGCGTATAGCACAGATACGCAGTATTTT
>NA|NA|TRBJ1-2|TRBV11-2
CASRRQNDYGYTF
TGTGCCAGCCGGAGGCAGAACGACTATGGCTACACCTTC
>NA|NA|TRBJ2-6|TRBV10-3
CAISDPGYGANVLTF
TGTGCCATCAGTGATCCAGGGTACGGGGCCAACGTCCTGACTTTC
>TRBD2|NA|TRBJ2-3|TRBV7-2
CASSFASGGADTQYF
TGTGCCAGCAGCTTCGCTAGCGGGGGGGCGGATACGCAGTATTTT
>NA|NA|TRBJ1-5|TRBV21-1
CASSKPSGTGKGQPQHF
TGTGCCAGCAGCAAACCCTCCGGGACAGGGAAAGGACAGCCCCAGCATTTT
>NA|NA|TRBJ1-5|TRBV28
CASSKGGIGNQPQHF
TGTGCCAGCAGTAAGGGGGGGATAGGAAATCAGCCCCAGCATTTT
>NA|NA|TRBJ1-1|TRBV5-4
CASSLEQANTEAFF
TGTGCCAGCAGCTTGGAACAGGCCAACACTGAAGCTTTCTTT
>NA|NA|TRBJ2-2|TRBV21-1
CASWQVDTGELFF
TGTGCCAGCTGGCAGGTTGACACCGGGGAGCTGTTTTTT
>TRBD1|NA|TRBJ2-3|TRBV5-1
CASSLASTGVDTQYF
TGCGCCAGCAGCTTGGCCAGTACAGGGGTAGATACGCAGTATTTT
>TRBD2|NA|TRBJ2-1|TRBV4-3
CASSQEGGGARNEQFF
TGCGCCAGCAGCCAAGAAGGCGGGGGGGCCCGTAATGAGCAGTTCTTC
>TRBD1|NA|TRBJ2-7|TRBV27
CASSRDRWGYEQYF
TGTGCCAGCAGTCGGGACAGGTGGGGCTACGAGCAGTACTTC
>NA|NA|TRBJ1-2|TRBV28
CASSFERYGYTF
TGTGCCAGCAGTTTTGAGAGGTATGGCTACACCTTC
>NA|NA|TRBJ1-2|TRBV6-5
CASSYQGPLDGYTF
TGTGCCAGCAGTTATCAGGGTCCCTTAGATGGCTACACCTTC
>NA|NA|TRBJ1-6|TRBV30
CAWGIQGYSPLHF
TGTGCCTGGGGTATCCAGGGATATTCACCCCTCCACTTT
>TRBD2|NA|TRBJ2-5|TRBV19
CASSILSSGGETQYF
TGTGCCAGTAGTATTCTATCTAGCGGGGGGGAGACCCAGTACTTC
>TRBD1|once|TRBJ2-7|TRBV28
CASRQGSYEQYF
TGTGCCAGTAGACAGGGTTCCTACGAGCAGTACTTC
>NA|NA|TRBJ1-3|TRBV7-9
CASSPVGNTIYF
TGTGCCAGCAGCCCGGTCGGAAACACCATATATTTT
>TRBD1|few|TRBJ2-1|TRBV7-3
CASSPGQGVDNEQFF
TGTGCCAGCAGCCCCGGACAGGGAGTCGACAATGAGCAGTTCTTC
>NA|NA|TRBJ2-5|TRBV19
CASSIKQTQYF
TGTGCCAGTAGTATTAAGCAGACCCAGTACTTC
>TRBD2|NA|TRBJ2-5|TRBV5-1
CASSLDGGGGFEETQYF
TGCGCCAGCAGCTTGGATGGTGGCGGGGGGTTCGAAGAGACCCAGTACTTC
>NA|NA|TRBJ2-1|TRBV6-5
CASSYPGEGSDEQFF
TGTGCCAGCAGTTACCCGGGAGAAGGTAGTGATGAGCAGTTCTTC
>NA|NA|TRBJ2-5|TRBV4-1
CASSQARSAETQYF
TGCGCCAGCAGCCAAGCGAGGTCGGCGGAGACCCAGTACTTC
>TRBD1|NA|TRBJ1-2|TRBV19
CASRVQGQDGYTF
TGTGCCAGTAGGGTACAGGGACAGGATGGCTACACCTTC
>TRBD2|NA|TRBJ2-1|TRBV4-3
CASSQEYGGVGNEQFF
TGCGCCAGCAGCCAAGAGTACGGGGGGGTGGGCAATGAGCAGTTCTTC
>NA|NA|TRBJ2-5|TRBV11-3
CASSLYLEGTQYF
TGTGCCAGCAGCTTATATCTAGAAGGGACCCAGTACTTC
>NA|NA|TRBJ2-2|TRBV2
CASSEARGSLNTGELFF
TGTGCCAGCAGTGAAGCAAGGGGCTCCCTGAACACCGGGGAGCTGTTTTTT
>NA|NA|TRBJ2-5|TRBV11-3
CASSWGREETQYF
TGTGCCAGCAGTTGGGGGCGAGAGGAGACCCAGTACTTC
>TRBD2|NA|TRBJ2-1|TRBV7-2
CASRFSGSFLNEQFF
TGTGCCAGCAGATTTAGCGGGAGCTTCTTGAATGAGCAGTTCTTC
>NA|once|TRBJ2-4|TRBV19
CASSQNLENGDIQYF
TGTGCCAGTAGCCAAAACCTAGAGAACGGGGACATTCAGTACTTC
>TRBD1|NA|TRBJ1-2|TRBV11-1
CASSPDRGIGYTF
TGTGCCAGCAGCCCGGACAGGGGGATTGGCTACACCTTC
>NA|NA|TRBJ2-7|TRBV29-1
CSVEGGRTYEQYF
TGCAGCGTTGAAGGTGGCAGGACCTACGAGCAGTACTTC
>NA|NA|TRBJ1-1|TRBV28
CASTGDAGGNTEAFF
TGTGCCAGCACCGGGGATGCGGGGGGGAACACTGAAGCTTTCTTT
>NA|NA|TRBJ2-7|TRBV6-5
CASSYTPSASYEQYF
TGTGCCAGCAGTTATACTCCCTCTGCGTCCTACGAGCAGTACTTC
>NA|NA|TRBJ1-6|TRBV6-5
CASSYEGRLRNSPLHF
TGTGCCAGCAGTTACGAAGGGAGACTCAGAAATTCACCCCTCCACTTT
>NA|NA|TRBJ2-2|TRBV5-4
CASSMIQGVAGELFF
TGTGCCAGCAGCATGATACAGGGTGTCGCCGGGGAGCTGTTTTTT
>NA|NA|TRBJ2-5|TRBV7-6
CASSSLEFRTEETQYF
TGTGCCAGCAGCTCCCTCGAGTTCAGGACAGAAGAGACCCAGTACTTC
>TRBD2|once|TRBJ2-1|TRBV18
CASSPSRERYNGQFF
TGTGCCAGCTCACCATCGCGGGAGCGGTACAATGGGCAGTTCTTC
>NA|NA|TRBJ1-1|TRBV11-2
CASSLVREGTEAFF
TGTGCCAGCAGCTTAGTCAGGGAAGGGACTGAAGCTTTCTTT
>TRBD1|NA|TRBJ2-7|TRBV4-1
CASSTIGTGRYEQYF
TGCGCCAGCAGCACAATCGGGACAGGGAGATACGAGCAGTACTTC
>NA|NA|TRBJ2-5|TRBV27
CASSLGQGETQYF
TGTGCCAGCAGTTTAGGTCAGGGGGAGACCCAGTACTTC
>NA|NA|TRBJ2-1|TRBV14
CASSQGFSGAYNEQFF
TGTGCCAGCAGCCAAGGGTTTTCCGGGGCCTACAATGAGCAGTTCTTC
>TRBD1|NA|TRBJ1-5|TRBV6-5
CASSRGTRSNQPQHF
TGTGCCAGCAGCAGGGGGACGAGATCCAATCAGCCCCAGCATTTT
>NA|NA|TRBJ2-7|TRBV18
CASSPPGESYEQYF
TGTGCCAGCTCACCACCGGGAGAGAGCTACGAGCAGTACTTC
>NA|NA|TRBJ2-1|TRBV12-5
CASGPSYNEQFF
TGTGCTAGTGGCCCGTCCTACAATGAGCAGTTCTTC
>NA|NA|TRBJ2-7|TRBV18
CASSPGTVTYEQYF
TGTGCCAGCTCTCCCGGGACTGTAACCTACGAGCAGTACTTC
>NA|NA|TRBJ1-1|TRBV6-6
CASRSWGQNTEAFF
TGTGCCAGCAGGAGCTGGGGACAGAACACTGAAGCTTTCTTT
>NA|NA|TRBJ1-1|TRBV5-6
CASSLARGMGHTEAFF
TGTGCCAGCAGCTTGGCGCGTGGTATGGGGCACACTGAAGCTTTCTTT
>TRBD2|NA|TRBJ2-7|TRBV11-2
CASSLSTSGNEQYF
TGTGCCAGCAGCTTATCGACTAGCGGGAACGAGCAGTACTTC
>TRBD1|NA|TRBJ2-2|TRBV4-3
CASSQPGTGTGELFF
TGCGCCAGCAGCCAACCCGGGACAGGGACCGGGGAGCTGTTTTTT
>TRBD1|few|TRBJ2-1|TRBV5-1
CASSLLQGEVNEQFF
TGCGCCAGCAGCTTACTACAGGGGGAGGTCAATGAGCAGTTCTTC
>NA|NA|TRBJ1-4|TRBV4-1
CASSQEVGAGEKLFF
TGCGCCAGCAGCCAAGAAGTGGGGGCAGGTGAAAAACTGTTTTTT
>NA|NA|TRBJ2-6|TRBV13
CASSLRSGANVLTF
TGTGCCAGCAGCTTGCGCTCTGGGGCCAACGTCCTGACTTTC
>NA|once|TRBJ2-7|TRBV27
CASRRTVYDEQYF
TGTGCCAGCAGGCGGACAGTATACGACGAGCAGTACTTC
>TRBD1|once|TRBJ2-7|TRBV27
CASSLRPGQGPYEQYF
TGTGCCAGCAGTTTACGACCGGGACAGGGCCCCTACGAGCAGTACTTC
>TRBD2|once|TRBJ2-1|TRBV25-1
CASRGGAGGPHEQFF
TGTGCCAGCAGAGGAGGAGCGGGAGGGCCTCATGAGCAGTTCTTC